Listed below are T cell receptor beta chains from one sample, sequenced in a study of regulatory T cells in long-lasting Graves disease. Using its own MiXCR run on the multiplex PCR reads, TCRdb lists one record per CDR3 protein. In the table there are hundreds of thousands of distinct CDR3 sequences, approximately 15% of which are singletons. In addition, the sample was reused for a study of T cells in Graves' hyperthyroidism and ophthalmopathy.

The specimen comprised peripheral blood mononuclear cells (PBMCs), sampled at new diagnosis, from a patient treated with antithyroid drugs. Source of these receptors: a woman aged 25 to 45 with Graves disease. Both conserved end residues are part of each CDR3. The order of the fields is V gene, clone size, D gene, J gene, CDR3 length, CDR3 protein, CDR3 DNA. D genes are given only for firm matches. Clone size is not always given. Where it is, it says once, few, many or a class for expanded clones.

v_gene: TRBV28; abundance: many; d_gene: NA; j_gene: TRBJ2-3; len: 13; CDR3aa: CATDSIGTDTQYF; CDR3nt: TGTGCCACCGATTCAATTGGCACAGATACGCAGTATTTT
v_gene: TRBV11-2; abundance: many; d_gene: NA; j_gene: TRBJ1-2; len: 15; CDR3aa: CASSLDRAGFYGYTF; CDR3nt: TGTGCCAGCAGCTTAGACAGGGCGGGGTTCTATGGCTACACCTTC
v_gene: TRBV7-2; abundance: many; d_gene: NA; j_gene: TRBJ1-4; len: 17; CDR3aa: CASSYRGGRATNEKLFF; CDR3nt: TGTGCCAGCAGCTACCGGGGAGGGAGGGCAACTAATGAAAAACTGTTTTTT
v_gene: TRBV7-2; abundance: NA; d_gene: NA; j_gene: TRBJ2-7; len: 13; CDR3aa: CASSFLQSYEQYF; CDR3nt: TGTGCCAGCAGCTTTTTACAGAGCTACGAGCAGTACTTC
v_gene: TRBV6-9; abundance: many; d_gene: NA; j_gene: TRBJ1-4; len: 17; CDR3aa: CASSYADSRKGNEKLFF; CDR3nt: TGTGCCAGCAGTTACGCGGACAGCCGGAAGGGTAATGAAAAACTGTTTTTT
v_gene: TRBV5-1; abundance: many; d_gene: TRBD2; j_gene: TRBJ2-1; len: 17; CDR3aa: CASSWGTGTISYNEQFF; CDR3nt: TGCGCCAGCAGCTGGGGAACCGGGACTATCTCCTACAATGAGCAGTTCTTC
v_gene: TRBV2; abundance: NA; d_gene: NA; j_gene: TRBJ2-2; len: 14; CDR3aa: CASRRQVNTGELFF; CDR3nt: TGTGCCAGCAGGAGACAGGTGAACACCGGGGAGCTGTTTTTT
v_gene: TRBV24-1; abundance: many; d_gene: NA; j_gene: TRBJ1-2; len: 11; CDR3aa: CATSERDLFTF; CDR3nt: TGTGCCACCAGTGAAAGGGACCTTTTTACCTTC
v_gene: TRBV4-1; abundance: NA; d_gene: NA; j_gene: TRBJ2-4; len: 15; CDR3aa: CASALSTVAKNIQYF; CDR3nt: TGCGCCAGCGCTCTCAGCACGGTAGCCAAAAACATTCAGTACTTC
v_gene: TRBV4-1; abundance: few; d_gene: TRBD1; j_gene: TRBJ1-1; len: 16; CDR3aa: CASSRGTGVGVTEAFF; CDR3nt: TGCGCCAGCAGCCGAGGGACAGGGGTGGGGGTGACTGAAGCTTTCTTT
v_gene: TRBV7-2; abundance: many; d_gene: NA; j_gene: TRBJ2-7; len: 13; CDR3aa: CASSTSQGYEQYF; CDR3nt: TGTGCCAGCAGCACATCCCAGGGATACGAGCAGTACTTC
v_gene: TRBV2; abundance: many; d_gene: TRBD1; j_gene: TRBJ1-4; len: 15; CDR3aa: CASSEDRGPNEKLFF; CDR3nt: TGTGCCAGCAGTGAAGACAGGGGGCCGAATGAAAAACTGTTTTTT
v_gene: TRBV12-3/TRBV12-4; abundance: many; d_gene: NA; j_gene: TRBJ1-5; len: 13; CDR3aa: CASSSGVNQPQHF; CDR3nt: TGTGCCAGCAGTTCTGGAGTCAATCAGCCCCAGCATTTT
v_gene: TRBV20-1; abundance: NA; d_gene: NA; j_gene: TRBJ2-7; len: 15; CDR3aa: CSARAFDGFSYEQYF; CDR3nt: TGCAGTGCTAGAGCCTTCGACGGTTTCTCCTACGAGCAGTACTTC
v_gene: TRBV7-8; abundance: NA; d_gene: TRBD1; j_gene: TRBJ1-5; len: 16; CDR3aa: CASSSRTGVSNQPQHF; CDR3nt: TGTGCCAGCAGCTCTAGGACAGGAGTAAGCAATCAGCCCCAGCATTTT
v_gene: TRBV7-9; abundance: many; d_gene: NA; j_gene: TRBJ2-7; len: 14; CDR3aa: CASSLSTGLHEQYF; CDR3nt: TGTGCCAGCAGCCTCTCTACAGGGTTGCACGAGCAGTACTTC
v_gene: TRBV6-2/TRBV6-3; abundance: many; d_gene: TRBD2; j_gene: TRBJ2-1; len: 16; CDR3aa: CASSPGTSGSGDEQFF; CDR3nt: TGTGCCAGCAGCCCCGGGACTAGCGGGAGTGGGGATGAGCAGTTCTTC
v_gene: TRBV9; abundance: few; d_gene: NA; j_gene: TRBJ1-3; len: 13; CDR3aa: CASSVGWGNTIYF; CDR3nt: TGTGCCAGCAGCGTAGGATGGGGAAACACCATATATTTT
v_gene: TRBV27; abundance: few; d_gene: NA; j_gene: TRBJ2-2; len: 14; CDR3aa: CASSLWTNTGELFF; CDR3nt: TGTGCCAGCAGTTTATGGACTAACACCGGGGAGCTGTTTTTT
v_gene: TRBV3-1; abundance: NA; d_gene: NA; j_gene: TRBJ2-5; len: 15; CDR3aa: CASSHWGAKEETQYF; CDR3nt: TGTGCCAGCAGCCATTGGGGGGCCAAGGAAGAGACCCAGTACTTC
v_gene: TRBV11-1; abundance: few; d_gene: NA; j_gene: TRBJ1-3; len: 14; CDR3aa: CASSIQLSGNTIYF; CDR3nt: TGTGCCAGCAGCATTCAACTCTCTGGAAACACCATATATTTT
v_gene: TRBV27; abundance: many; d_gene: NA; j_gene: TRBJ1-2; len: 12; CDR3aa: CATHQGPYGYTF; CDR3nt: TGTGCCACCCACCAGGGGCCCTATGGCTACACCTTC
v_gene: TRBV12-3/TRBV12-4; abundance: NA; d_gene: NA; j_gene: TRBJ2-2; len: 15; CDR3aa: CASSRGGLNTGELFF; CDR3nt: TGTGCCAGCAGCAGGGGTGGGTTGAACACCGGGGAGCTGTTTTTT
v_gene: TRBV5-4; abundance: NA; d_gene: NA; j_gene: TRBJ2-3; len: 15; CDR3aa: CASSLVYQSTDTQYF; CDR3nt: TGTGCCAGCAGCTTGGTCTACCAAAGCACAGATACGCAGTATTTT
v_gene: TRBV28; abundance: NA; d_gene: NA; j_gene: TRBJ2-3; len: 12; CDR3aa: CATSSSTDTQYF; CDR3nt: TGTGCCACCAGTTCCAGCACAGATACGCAGTATTTT
v_gene: TRBV12-3/TRBV12-4; abundance: many; d_gene: NA; j_gene: TRBJ1-1; len: 14; CDR3aa: CASSNLGTRSEAFF; CDR3nt: TGTGCCAGCAGTAACCTCGGGACGAGGTCTGAAGCTTTCTTT
v_gene: TRBV12-3/TRBV12-4; abundance: NA; d_gene: NA; j_gene: TRBJ2-1; len: 14; CDR3aa: CASSLNRDYNEQFF; CDR3nt: TGTGCCAGCAGTCTAAATCGCGACTACAATGAGCAGTTCTTC
v_gene: TRBV7-8; abundance: NA; d_gene: TRBD2; j_gene: TRBJ2-1; len: 18; CDR3aa: CASSLMTGMLAGYNEQFF; CDR3nt: TGTGCCAGCAGCTTAATGACAGGGATGCTAGCGGGATACAATGAGCAGTTCTTC
v_gene: TRBV5-1; abundance: many; d_gene: NA; j_gene: TRBJ2-7; len: 13; CDR3aa: CASSLQESYEQYF; CDR3nt: TGCGCCAGCAGCTTACAGGAGTCCTACGAGCAGTACTTC
v_gene: TRBV29-1; abundance: few; d_gene: NA; j_gene: TRBJ1-2; len: 14; CDR3aa: CSVEGGKHNYGYTF; CDR3nt: TGCAGCGTTGAAGGAGGAAAACATAACTATGGCTACACCTTC
v_gene: TRBV7-9; abundance: NA; d_gene: TRBD1; j_gene: TRBJ2-2; len: 13; CDR3aa: CASSAWTGWELFF; CDR3nt: TGTGCCAGCAGCGCCTGGACAGGGTGGGAGCTGTTTTTT
v_gene: TRBV6-1; abundance: few; d_gene: TRBD2; j_gene: TRBJ2-2; len: 14; CDR3aa: CASRGTSGSGELFF; CDR3nt: TGTGCCAGCAGAGGGACTAGTGGTTCCGGGGAGCTGTTTTTT
v_gene: TRBV27; abundance: many; d_gene: NA; j_gene: TRBJ2-1; len: 15; CDR3aa: CATSMGWGLAGEQFF; CDR3nt: TGTGCCACCTCTATGGGGTGGGGGCTAGCTGGTGAGCAGTTCTTC
v_gene: TRBV6-1; abundance: few; d_gene: TRBD2; j_gene: TRBJ2-5; len: 15; CDR3aa: CASSAGGRGTETQYF; CDR3nt: TGTGCCAGCAGTGCAGGCGGGAGGGGGACGGAGACCCAGTACTTC
v_gene: TRBV28; abundance: many; d_gene: NA; j_gene: TRBJ1-1; len: 14; CDR3aa: CASSPFRGNTEAFF; CDR3nt: TGTGCCAGCAGTCCGTTTAGGGGGAACACTGAAGCTTTCTTT
v_gene: TRBV3-1; abundance: NA; d_gene: TRBD1; j_gene: TRBJ1-1; len: 17; CDR3aa: CASSLRTGTGSGTEAFF; CDR3nt: TGTGCCAGCAGCCTACGGACCGGGACAGGGAGTGGGACTGAAGCTTTCTTT
v_gene: TRBV13; abundance: NA; d_gene: TRBD1; j_gene: TRBJ1-2; len: 13; CDR3aa: CASSQTGLYGYTF; CDR3nt: TGTGCCAGCAGCCAGACAGGGCTCTATGGCTACACCTTC
v_gene: TRBV29-1; abundance: NA; d_gene: NA; j_gene: TRBJ2-7; len: 14; CDR3aa: CSVQPTTARYEQYF; CDR3nt: TGCAGCGTACAACCTACGACAGCACGTTATGAGCAGTACTTC
v_gene: TRBV18; abundance: many; d_gene: TRBD1; j_gene: TRBJ2-1; len: 16; CDR3aa: CASSPRTGTGYNEQFF; CDR3nt: TGTGCCAGCTCACCACGAACCGGGACAGGGTACAATGAGCAGTTCTTC
v_gene: TRBV6-1; abundance: many; d_gene: NA; j_gene: TRBJ1-1; len: 13; CDR3aa: CASSDRGMTEAFF; CDR3nt: TGTGCCAGCAGTGATAGGGGGATGACTGAAGCTTTCTTT
v_gene: TRBV18; abundance: NA; d_gene: NA; j_gene: TRBJ2-7; len: 17; CDR3aa: CASSPRRGFELDYEQYF; CDR3nt: TGTGCCAGCTCACCGAGGCGAGGGTTCGAATTAGACTACGAGCAGTACTTC
v_gene: TRBV6-5; abundance: many; d_gene: TRBD1; j_gene: TRBJ2-7; len: 15; CDR3aa: CASSYSGDRGYEQYF; CDR3nt: TGTGCCAGCAGTTACTCAGGGGACAGGGGTTACGAGCAGTACTTC
v_gene: TRBV27; abundance: many; d_gene: TRBD1; j_gene: TRBJ1-2; len: 13; CDR3aa: CASMRGQGYGYTF; CDR3nt: TGTGCCAGCATGAGGGGGCAAGGCTATGGCTACACCTTC
v_gene: TRBV3-1; abundance: many; d_gene: TRBD2; j_gene: TRBJ2-5; len: 15; CDR3aa: CASSQDPAGGETQYF; CDR3nt: TGTGCCAGCAGCCAAGATCCCGCGGGAGGAGAGACCCAGTACTTC
v_gene: TRBV9; abundance: few; d_gene: NA; j_gene: TRBJ2-3; len: 15; CDR3aa: CASSPRNLATDTQYF; CDR3nt: TGTGCCAGCAGCCCTCGAAATCTAGCAACAGATACGCAGTATTTT
v_gene: TRBV20-1; abundance: NA; d_gene: NA; j_gene: TRBJ2-3; len: 15; CDR3aa: CSAREPSGFTDTQYF; CDR3nt: TGCAGTGCTAGAGAACCAAGCGGGTTCACAGATACGCAGTATTTT
v_gene: TRBV6-2/TRBV6-3; abundance: many; d_gene: NA; j_gene: TRBJ2-1; len: 9; CDR3aa: CASSARQFF; CDR3nt: TGTGCCAGCAGTGCCCGGCAGTTCTTC
v_gene: TRBV19; abundance: few; d_gene: NA; j_gene: TRBJ2-5; len: 13; CDR3aa: CASRTLRGETQYF; CDR3nt: TGTGCCAGTAGAACACTTCGGGGAGAGACCCAGTACTTC
v_gene: TRBV5-5; abundance: NA; d_gene: TRBD1; j_gene: TRBJ2-5; len: 14; CDR3aa: CASSQTTGTETQYF; CDR3nt: TGTGCCAGCAGCCAAACGACAGGGACGGAGACCCAGTACTTC
v_gene: TRBV7-9; abundance: many; d_gene: NA; j_gene: TRBJ2-6; len: 16; CDR3aa: CASGDRVGSGANVLTF; CDR3nt: TGTGCCAGCGGGGACCGAGTTGGCTCTGGGGCCAACGTCCTGACTTTC
v_gene: TRBV28; abundance: many; d_gene: NA; j_gene: TRBJ1-5; len: 15; CDR3aa: CASPSSGREVQPQHF; CDR3nt: TGTGCCAGCCCTTCCTCGGGCAGGGAGGTTCAGCCCCAGCATTTT
v_gene: TRBV5-5; abundance: NA; d_gene: NA; j_gene: TRBJ1-5; len: 15; CDR3aa: CASSLGPDIDQPQHF; CDR3nt: TGTGCCAGCAGCTTGGGTCCAGACATAGATCAGCCCCAGCATTTT
v_gene: TRBV2; abundance: NA; d_gene: NA; j_gene: TRBJ1-6; len: 15; CDR3aa: CTSRFYPAYNSPLHF; CDR3nt: TGTACCAGTCGATTCTACCCCGCATATAATTCACCCCTCCACTTT
v_gene: TRBV2; abundance: many; d_gene: NA; j_gene: TRBJ1-4; len: 15; CDR3aa: CASSEAGVTNEKLFF; CDR3nt: TGTGCCAGCAGTGAAGCAGGGGTAACTAATGAAAAACTGTTTTTT